This T cell receptor beta chain was sequenced during a study of early T cells in non-severe SARS-CoV-2 infection. This CDR3 has 11 amino acids. Germline CDR1 and CDR2: SGHRS and YFSETQ. Trimming cost V 4 bases and J 2 bases, with 3 bases left between them. The TCR library protocol attached unique molecular identifiers to the individual cDNA molecules. TCRdb reprocessed the 5' RACE reads with MiXCR, giving one entry per CDR3 protein. The sample includes about 26,000 distinct CDR3 sequences, approximately 5.1% of them seen just once. This clonotype was seen ten or more times. This clonotype was obtained from an adult who was a healthcare worker with PCR-confirmed SARS-CoV-2 infection or an uninfected control (not recorded which). The V call is TRBV5-1, the J call TRBJ2-5; D gene uncertain. Sequencing input: whole blood. CDR3 nucleotides: TGCGCCAGCAGCATACAAGAGACCCAGTACTTC. The encoded protein is CASSIQETQYF.